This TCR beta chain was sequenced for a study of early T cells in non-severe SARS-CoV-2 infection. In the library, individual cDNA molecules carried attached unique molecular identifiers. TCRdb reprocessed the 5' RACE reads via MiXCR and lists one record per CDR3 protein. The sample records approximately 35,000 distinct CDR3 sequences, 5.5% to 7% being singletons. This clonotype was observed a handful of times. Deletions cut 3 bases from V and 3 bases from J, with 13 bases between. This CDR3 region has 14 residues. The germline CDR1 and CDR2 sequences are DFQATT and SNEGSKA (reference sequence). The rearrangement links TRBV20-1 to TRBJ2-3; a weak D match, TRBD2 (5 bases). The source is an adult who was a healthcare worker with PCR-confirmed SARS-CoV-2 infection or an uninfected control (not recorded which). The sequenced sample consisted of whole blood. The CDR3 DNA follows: TGCAGTGCTAGTTTCCTAGCTGGAACAGATACGCAGTATTTT. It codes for CSASFLAGTDTQYF.